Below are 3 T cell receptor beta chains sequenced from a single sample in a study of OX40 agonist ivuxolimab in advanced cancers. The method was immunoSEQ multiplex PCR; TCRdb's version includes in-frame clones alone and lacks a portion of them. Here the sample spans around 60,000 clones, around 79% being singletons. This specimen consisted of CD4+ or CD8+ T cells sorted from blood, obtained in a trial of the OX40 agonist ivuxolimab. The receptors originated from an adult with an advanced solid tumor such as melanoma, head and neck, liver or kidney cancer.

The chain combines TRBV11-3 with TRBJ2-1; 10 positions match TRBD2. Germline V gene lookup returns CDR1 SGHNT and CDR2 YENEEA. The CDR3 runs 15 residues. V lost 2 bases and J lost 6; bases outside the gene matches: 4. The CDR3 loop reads CASSLSSGGRNEQFF. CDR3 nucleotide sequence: TGTGCCAGCAGCTTATCTAGCGGGGGCCGCAATGAGCAGTTCTTC.

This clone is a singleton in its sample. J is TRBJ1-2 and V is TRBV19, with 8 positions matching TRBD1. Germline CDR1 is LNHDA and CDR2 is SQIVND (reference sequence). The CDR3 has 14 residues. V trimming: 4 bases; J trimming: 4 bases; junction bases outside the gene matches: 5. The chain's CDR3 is CASSTSGTGYGYTF. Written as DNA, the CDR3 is TGTGCCAGTAGTACCTCCGGGACAGGCTATGGCTACACCTTC.

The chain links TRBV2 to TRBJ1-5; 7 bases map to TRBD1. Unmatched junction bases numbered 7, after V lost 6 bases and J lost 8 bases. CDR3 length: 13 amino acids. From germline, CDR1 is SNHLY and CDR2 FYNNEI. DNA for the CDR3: TGTGCCAGCAGGGGCGACAGGGCTGAGCCCCAGCATTTT. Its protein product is CASRGDRAEPQHF.